A single T cell receptor (beta chain) is shown here with its context. No antigen is known for it. It was with 60 Vbeta and 13 Jbeta primers that the PCR ran. TCRdb's table, derived via immunoSEQ multiplex PCR, lists solely in-frame clones and lacks some. The sample carries around 200,000 clones, 70% to 85% recorded once. Donors consisted of healthy bone marrow donors. The data are from a study of cytomegalovirus exposure and HLA in healthy donors. At the level of the study: From HLA-typed donors, an early data release held 70 million to 100 million unique TCRs. Study-level results: Immune exposure was documented only through CMV serostatus.

Trimming shortened V by 5 bases and J by 2 bases, and 19 bases separated the two germline ends. Germline-derived CDR1 and CDR2 are SEHNR and FQNEAQ (reference sequence). The CDR3 runs 18 residues. The chain uses TRBV7-9 and TRBJ2-6; D might be TRBD1 (6 bases). The sequence came from a woman in her 30s in good health and CMV-seropositive. The specimen was PBMCs. The DNA of the CDR3 is TGTGCCAGCAGCGACACCACGAGTTGGGGGCCTGGGGCCAACGTCCTGACTTTC. This gives the protein CASSDTTSWGPGANVLTF.